The 29 T cell receptor beta chains presented below share a single source sample, sequenced in a study of neurological immune-mediated disorders. TCRdb processed the 5' RACE reads anew with MiXCR; each CDR3 protein has one entry. The sample shows tens of thousands of distinct CDR3 sequences, about 9.3% of them seen only once. The source material was PBMCs. The receptors stem from a woman aged 40 to 50 with HTLV-1-associated myelopathy (HAM/TSP).

This clonotype occurred many times. This chain joins TRBV5-1 and TRBJ1-1; TRBD1 is a possible D gene (5 bases). The germline CDR1 and CDR2 sequences are SGHRS and YFSETQ. This CDR3 is 15 amino acids long. The V gene lost 0 bases and the J gene lost 4 bases, with 13 bases spanning the gap. As DNA, the CDR3 is TGCGCCAGCAGCTTGGGTAACAGGCTGGCCACTGAAGCTTTCTTT. Translation: CASSLGNRLATEAFF.

The table lists this clonotype with many counts. This rearrangement joins TRBV7-2 to TRBJ2-1; D gene uncertain. The germline V gene encodes CDR1 SGHTA and CDR2 FQGNSA. Trimming shortened V by 1 base and J by 4 bases, and 8 bases separated the two germline ends. The CDR3 spans 14 residues. CDR3 in amino acids: CASSLVPTYNEQFF. DNA for the CDR3: TGTGCCAGCAGCTTAGTACCTACGTACAATGAGCAGTTCTTC. The full variable domain, rest sourced from reference TRBV7-2 and TRBJ2-1, is GAGVSQSPSNKVTEKGKDVELRCDPISGHTALYWYRQSLGQGLEFLIYFQGNSAPDKSGLPSDRFSAERTGGSVSTLTIQRTQQEDSAVYLCASSLVPTYNEQFFGPGTRLTVL.

Concerning this clonotype itself: A much more abundant neighbour one base away suggests this may be a read error. The V and J genes are TRBV5-1 and TRBJ2-2; D possibly uses TRBD1 or TRBD2 (5 bases each). CDR3 length: 17 amino acids. Germline CDR1 and CDR2: SGHRS and YFSETQ. The CDR3 DNA is TGCGCCAGCAGCTTGGCCTACGGGACGGCGAACACCGGGGAGATGTTTTTT. Translation gives CASSLAYGTANTGEMFF.

This clonotype was recorded many times. This chain uses TRBV10-3 with TRBJ1-5; D may be TRBD1 (5 bases). The germline gives CDR1 ENHRY, CDR2 SYGVKD. CDR3 length: 16 residues. Trimming took off 4 bases at V and 2 bases at J, with 15 bases between the two ends. The CDR3 reads CAISAANGGGNQPQHF. CDR3 coding DNA: TGTGCCATCAGTGCTGCGAATGGAGGGGGCAATCAGCCCCAGCATTTT.

The chain employs TRBV25-1 and TRBJ1-1; perhaps TRBD1 as D (5 bases). CDR1 is MGHDK and CDR2 is SYGVNS in the germline V gene. The length of the CDR3 is 11 residues. The ends were cut back, 6 bases at V and 3 bases at J, with 5 bases in the middle. The CDR3 DNA is TGTGCCAGCAGGACAGACACTGAAGCTTTCTTT. Translating it yields CASRTDTEAFF. Together with reference TRBV25-1 and TRBJ1-1, the CDR3 gives the full variable domain: EADIYQTPRYLVIGTGKKITLECSQTMGHDKMYWYQQDPGMELHLIHYSYGVNSTEKGDLSSESTVSRIRTEHFPLTLESARPSHTSQYLCASRTDTEAFFGQGTRLTVV.

This clonotype was counted at least ten times. The rearrangement uses TRBV6-6 and TRBJ2-7; TRBD1 might be the D (5 bases). Trimming removed 4 bases from V and 6 bases from J, with 16 bases in between. The CDR3 extends over 14 amino acids. CDR1 MNHNY and CDR2 SVGAGI come from the germline V gene (reference sequence). In DNA, the CDR3 is TGTGCCAGCAGTTTGGGCCAGGGATACTTCGAGCAGTACTTC. Its translation is CASSLGQGYFEQYF.

The rearrangement uses TRBV7-6 and TRBJ2-1, with a possible D match to TRBD1 (5 bases). This CDR3 comprises 13 residues. V gave up 5 bases and J gave up 8 bases, with 13 bases separating them. CDR1 is SGHVS and CDR2 is FNYEAQ in the germline V gene. CDR3 DNA: TGTGCCAGCAGCCGACAAGGGGTCTATGAGCAGTTCTTC. The encoded protein is CASSRQGVYEQFF.

Points on this clonotype: One base away lies a much larger clone, so this may be a sequencing read error. The chain combines TRBV4-1 with TRBJ2-2; D perhaps matches TRBD1 (5 bases). The CDR3 totals 15 residues. Germline CDR1 reads MGHRA; CDR2 reads YSYEKL. The germline V and J ends were trimmed by 7 bases and 0 bases, with 12 bases remaining between them. The CDR3 loop reads CASKAVGPNTGELFF. CDR3 DNA: TGCGCCAGCAAGGCGGTGGGGCCGAACACCGGGGAGCTGTTTTTT.

This clonotype has at least ten counts. The chain is built from TRBV7-9 and TRBJ2-3; TRBD1 might be the D (5 bases). The germline CDR1 and CDR2 sequences are SEHNR and FQNEAQ (reference sequence). This CDR3 is 15 amino acids long. Trimming pared 6 bases from V and 2 bases from J, leaving 15 bases between. The DNA of the CDR3 is TGTGCCAGCAGTTCCGCAGGGCATTTCACAGATACGCAGTATTTT. Amino acid sequence: CASSSAGHFTDTQYF. Using reference TRBV7-9 and TRBJ2-3 for the parts outside the CDR3, the full variable domain is DTGVSQNPRHKITKRGQNVTFRCDPISEHNRLYWYRQTLGQGPEFLTYFQNEAQLEKSRLLSDRFSAERPKGSFSTLEIQRTEQGDSAMYLCASSSAGHFTDTQYFGPGTRLTVL.

Ten or more counts support this clonotype. The chain carries TRBV5-1 and TRBJ1-2, with D hard to call. The CDR3 runs 14 residues. V dropped 4 bases and J dropped 8 bases, with 18 bases sitting between them. CDR1 is SGHRS, CDR2 YFSETQ, per germline. The chain's CDR3 is CASSPRLRVWGYTF. Written as DNA, the CDR3 is TGCGCCAGCAGCCCTCGACTGCGTGTGTGGGGCTACACCTTC.

The sample holds many counts of this clonotype. The chain couples TRBV19 to TRBJ2-7; 9 positions agree with TRBD2. Trimming cost V 5 bases and J 0 bases; bases outside gene matches: 8. Germline V gives CDR1 LNHDA, CDR2 SQIVND (reference sequence). CDR3 size: 16 residues. CDR3 in DNA: TGTGCCAGTAGTCCTCTAGCGGGGAGTTACTCCTACGAGCAGTACTTC. Translating it yields CASSPLAGSYSYEQYF.

This clonotype appeared many times. A much larger clone lies one base from this, so it may be a read error. This chain joins TRBV20-1 and TRBJ2-1; 12 bases match TRBD2. Germline values: CDR1 DFQATT, CDR2 SNEGSKA (reference sequence). This CDR3 is 13 amino acids long. The CDR3 region has the DNA TGCATTGCTAGCGGGGGGGCAGTCAATGAGCAGTTCTTC. Residues: CIASGGAVNEQFF.

This clonotype was recorded many times. This chain joins TRBV12-3 or TRBV12-4 and TRBJ2-2; 7 nucleotides line up with TRBD2. CDR3 size: 16 residues. J gave up 7 bases and V 7 bases, and 15 bases lay outside the gene matches. Here the CDR3 reads CASTSVGGVEIGELFF. As DNA, the CDR3 is TGTGCCAGCACCTCGGTTGGGGGGGTTGAAATCGGGGAGCTGTTTTTT.

This clonotype came up many times. The rearrangement uses TRBV5-1 and TRBJ1-3; unclear D gene. V lost 0 bases and J 2 bases, leaving 9 bases between the germline ends. Germline CDR1 and CDR2: SGHRS and YFSETQ. The CDR3 is 15 amino acids. CDR3 sequence: CASSLEVRPGNTIYF. CDR3 bases: TGCGCCAGCAGCTTGGAGGTCAGGCCTGGAAACACCATATATTTT.

Many counts were recorded for this clonotype. The CDR3 reads CSVEGSPDQPQHF. The CDR3 nucleotides read TGCAGCGTTGAAGGTTCCCCCGATCAGCCCCAGCATTTT. This chain links TRBV29-1 with TRBJ1-5; D unclear. Trimming took 1 base from V and 5 from J, leaving 9 bases between them. CDR1 and CDR2 (germline): SQVTM, ANQGSEA. The length of the CDR3 is 13 residues.

This clonotype has ten or more counts. The J gene is TRBJ2-7, the V gene TRBV14; 7 nucleotides agree with TRBD2. Germline V lookup: CDR1 SGHDN, CDR2 FVKESK. Germline trimming cut 0 bases from V and 0 bases from J; bases unmatched to any gene: 8. The CDR3 runs to 17 residues. Written as DNA, the CDR3 is TGTGCCAGCAGCCAAGAAGATAACGGGGACTACTCCTACGAGCAGTACTTC. Protein: CASSQEDNGDYSYEQYF.

This clonotype was recorded at least ten times. This sequence joins TRBV2 and TRBJ2-7; either TRBD1 or TRBD2 may supply D (5 bases each). Germline V lookup: CDR1 SNHLY, CDR2 FYNNEI. V lost 9 bases, J lost 6 bases, and 9 bases lay in between. This CDR3 is 10 amino acids long. The chain's CDR3 is CASGGSEQYF. The CDR3, as DNA: TGTGCCAGTGGGGGTTCCGAGCAGTACTTC.

A remark on this clonotype: This may stem from a read error, because a much larger clone lies one nucleotide away. The chain has TRBV12-3 or TRBV12-4 and TRBJ1-2, with D hard to call. The V and J ends lost 9 bases and 4 bases respectively, with 9 bases between them. This CDR3 comprises 11 residues. Here the CDR3 reads CARREFYGYTF. CDR3 in DNA: TGTGCCAGAAGGGAGTTCTATGGCTACACCTTC.

The sample holds many counts of this clonotype. This rearrangement joins TRBV7-2 to TRBJ1-6, with D possibly being TRBD1 (6 bases). Germline V gene data show CDR1 as SGHTA and CDR2 as FQGNSA. With 4 bases removed from V and 7 bases from J, the gap between germline ends came to 11 bases. CDR3 size: 14 residues. The CDR3 is CASSWGRANSPLHF. CDR3 coding DNA: TGTGCCAGCAGCTGGGGGCGGGCGAATTCACCCCTCCACTTT.

This clonotype was found many times. The chain uses TRBV5-5 and TRBJ2-2, with D tentatively TRBD1 or TRBD2 (5 bases each). Deletions cut 0 bases from V and 5 bases from J, with 11 bases between. The CDR3 is 15 amino acids. Germline V gives CDR1 SGHKS, CDR2 YYEKEE (reference sequence). This CDR3 is CASSLVGEGTGELFF. For the CDR3, the DNA is TGTGCCAGCAGCTTGGTGGGAGAGGGGACCGGGGAGCTGTTTTTT.

The chain combines TRBV6-2 or TRBV6-3 with TRBJ1-1, with TRBD1 identical over 8 bases. V dropped 3 bases and J dropped 10; count of bases not matched to a gene: 10. The CDR3 sequence is 14 residues long. Germline V gives CDR1 MNHEY, CDR2 SVGEGT. CDR3 amino acids: CASSYNLRDRGAFF. In nucleotides, the CDR3 is TGTGCCAGCAGTTATAATTTGCGAGACAGGGGAGCTTTCTTT.

This clonotype was seen a few times. Since a much larger clone is just one base distant, this may be a read error. The chain employs TRBV6-2 or TRBV6-3 and TRBJ1-2, with D hard to call. CDR3 size: 11 residues. Germline V gene data show CDR1 as MNHEY and CDR2 as SVGEGT. The ends were cut back, 2 bases at V and 6 bases at J, with 4 bases in the middle. CDR3 coding DNA: TGTGCCAGCAGTTACAGGGATGGCTACACCTTC. This sequence encodes CASSYRDGYTF.

This clonotype was counted many times. This rearrangement joins TRBV6-6 to TRBJ1-3; 7 nucleotides line up with TRBD1. J gave up 3 bases and V 5 bases, and 4 bases lay outside the gene matches. The CDR3 has 14 residues. CDR1 and CDR2 from the germline V gene are MNHNY and SVGAGI (reference sequence). CDR3 nucleotides: TGTGCCAGCAGTCGAACAGGGGATGGAAACACCATATATTTT. It encodes CASSRTGDGNTIYF.

In this sample, this clonotype turned up many times. The gene calls are TRBV10-1 and TRBJ2-2, with D maybe TRBD1 (6 bases). CDR1 and CDR2 from the germline V gene are WNHNN and SYGVQD (reference sequence). Trimming stripped 4 bases from V and 4 bases from J, with 13 bases between. This CDR3 has 15 amino acids. The CDR3 spells CASSVGHPSTGELFF. The CDR3 DNA sequence: TGCGCCAGCAGTGTGGGACACCCATCCACCGGGGAGCTGTTTTTT.

About this clonotype itself: The junction departs from germline at one end; a sequencing error may be responsible. V is TRBV5-1 and J is TRBJ1-1; 7 bases match TRBD1. The CDR3 has 14 amino acids. The germline V gene encodes CDR1 SGHRS and CDR2 YFSETQ. For the CDR3, the DNA is TGCGCCAGCAGCTTGACAGGGGTGAACGCTGAAGCTTTCTTT. Protein sequence: CASSLTGVNAEAFF. Full variable domain (missing parts from reference TRBV5-1 and TRBJ1-1): KAGVTQTPRYLIKTRGQQVTLSCSPISGHRSVSWYQQTPGQGLQFLFEYFSETQRNKGNFPGRFSGRQFSNSRSEMNVSTLELGDSALYLCASSLTGVNAEAFFGQGTRLTVV.

This clonotype was seen ten or more times. V usage is TRBV9 and J usage is TRBJ2-4; D unresolved. Germline CDR1 reads SGDLS; CDR2 reads YYNGEE. V was trimmed by 6 bases and J by 3 bases, leaving 19 bases between them. The CDR3 is 16 residues long. CDR3 sequence reads: CASTFWSRKGKNIQYF. CDR3 DNA: TGTGCCAGCACCTTTTGGTCTAGGAAGGGCAAAAACATTCAGTACTTC.

This clonotype was observed at least ten times. The chain combines TRBV14 with TRBJ1-1, with unresolved D. Germline V gives CDR1 SGHDN, CDR2 FVKESK. Trimming removed 1 base at V and 2 bases at J, with 5 bases between. The CDR3 covers 13 residues. The CDR3 DNA sequence: TGTGCCAGCAGCCAAGGGGTCAACACTGAAGCTTTCTTT. Encoded protein: CASSQGVNTEAFF.

This clonotype appeared many times. The chain recombines TRBV20-1 with TRBJ1-3, with a possible D match to TRBD1 (6 bases). V lost 3 bases and J 4 bases, leaving 16 bases between the germline ends. Germline V gene lookup returns CDR1 DFQATT and CDR2 SNEGSKA (reference sequence). This CDR3 is 15 amino acids long. The CDR3 DNA reads TGCAGTGCTAGTCCTCGGGGGCCTAGAGGAAACACCATATATTTT. Its translation is CSASPRGPRGNTIYF.

This clonotype was recorded many times. The chain couples TRBV27 to TRBJ2-3; 8 positions agree with TRBD2. Germline V lookup: CDR1 MNHEY, CDR2 SMNVEV (reference sequence). The CDR3 loop spans 15 amino acids. Trimming at V came to 5 bases and at J to 5 bases, leaving 9 bases not matched to a gene. CDR3 in DNA: TGTGCCAGCAGTCCCATAGCGGGGAAGCGAGATACGCAGTATTTT. This translates into CASSPIAGKRDTQYF.